A selection of T cell receptor beta chains follows, all from one sample in a study of Graves' ophthalmopathy and Graves' hyperthyroidism. TCRdb re-analysed the multiplex PCR reads in MiXCR, keeping a single row per CDR3 protein. The table includes some 520,000 distinct CDR3 sequences, around 15% detected once. The sample taken for sequencing was blood. The source is a woman younger than 45 with Graves' ophthalmopathy. CDR3s include the opening cysteine and the closing phenylalanine or tryptophan. The D gene is left open where the match is weak. Part of the rows lack a size; the others show once, few, many or a class for expanded clones.

TRBJ2-2	many	TRBV28	.	TGTGCCAGCAGTTTAAAGTCCACGGGGCAGGTTTACACCGGGGAGCTGTTTTTT	CASSLKSTGQVYTGELFF
TRBJ1-2	many	TRBV10-3	.	TGTGCCATCAGGATGGCTGACAGTACTAACTATGGCTACACCTTC	CAIRMADSTNYGYTF
TRBJ1-5	few	TRBV15	TRBD1	TGTGCCACCAGCAGGGGCTCGACAGGGACCTACTATAGCAATCAGCCCCAGCATTTT	CATSRGSTGTYYSNQPQHF
TRBJ2-2	many	TRBV30	TRBD1	TGTGCCTGGAGTGTGGGACAGGGCACCGGGGAGCTGTTTTTT	CAWSVGQGTGELFF
TRBJ2-7	many	TRBV9	.	TGTGCCAGCAGCGTAGCTGCGGACCACTACGAGCAGTACTTC	CASSVAADHYEQYF
TRBJ1-1	few	TRBV4-1	TRBD1	TGTGCCAGCAGCCACCCGGGACAGGGACTCACTGAAGCTTTCTTT	CASSHPGQGLTEAFF
TRBJ2-3	many	TRBV2	.	TGTGCCAGCAGTGACGCCTTAGATACGCAGTATTTT	CASSDALDTQYF
TRBJ2-5	many	TRBV30	TRBD1	TGTGCCTGGAGTGTTTGGGGACAGCAAGAGACCCAGTACTTC	CAWSVWGQQETQYF
TRBJ2-7	many	TRBV5-6	.	TGTGCCAGCAGCTTGGGGGCGGATGGCTACGAGCAGTACTTC	CASSLGADGYEQYF
TRBJ1-5	many	TRBV19	.	TGTGCCAGTAGTATAGATCCGGGAATTCAGCCCCAGCATTTT	CASSIDPGIQPQHF
TRBJ2-7	few	TRBV20-1	TRBD2	TGCAGTGCTAGGGACCCTAGCGGGAGGAATGAGCAGTACTTC	CSARDPSGRNEQYF
TRBJ1-1	many	TRBV6-9	.	TGTGCCAGCAGTCCCGACCTACTACTGAACACTGAAGCTTTCTTT	CASSPDLLLNTEAFF
TRBJ2-4	.	TRBV28	.	TGTGCCAGCAGTTTGGGACGCCCGGGGTTAGCCGAAAACATTCAGTACTTC	CASSLGRPGLAENIQYF
TRBJ2-7	.	TRBV20-1	TRBD2	TGCAGTGCTGGGGGGGGTAGGGTTGTGAGCGGGCGAACCTACGAGCAGTACTTC	CSAGGGRVVSGRTYEQYF
TRBJ1-2	many	TRBV27	.	TGTGCCAGCAGTCCTTGGCCTGCAGGGGGCTACACCTTC	CASSPWPAGGYTF
TRBJ1-2	many	TRBV12-3/TRBV12-4	.	TGTGCCAGCAGTTCCCCGGACAGAGCTAACTATGGCTACACCTTC	CASSSPDRANYGYTF
TRBJ2-7	few	TRBV20-1	TRBD2	TGCAGTGCTAGAGATATTAGCGGGTCCTCCTACGAGCAGTACTTC	CSARDISGSSYEQYF